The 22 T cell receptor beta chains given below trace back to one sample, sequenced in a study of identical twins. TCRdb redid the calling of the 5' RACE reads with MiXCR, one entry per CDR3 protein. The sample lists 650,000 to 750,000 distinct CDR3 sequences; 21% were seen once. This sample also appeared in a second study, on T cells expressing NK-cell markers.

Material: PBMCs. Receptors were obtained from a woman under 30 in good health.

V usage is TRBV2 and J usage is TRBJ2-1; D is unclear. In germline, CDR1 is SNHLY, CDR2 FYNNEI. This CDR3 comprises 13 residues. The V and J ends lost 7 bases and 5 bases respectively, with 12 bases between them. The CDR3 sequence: CASIESSHNEQFF. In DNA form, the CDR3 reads TGTGCCAGCATCGAGAGTAGCCACAATGAGCAGTTCTTC.

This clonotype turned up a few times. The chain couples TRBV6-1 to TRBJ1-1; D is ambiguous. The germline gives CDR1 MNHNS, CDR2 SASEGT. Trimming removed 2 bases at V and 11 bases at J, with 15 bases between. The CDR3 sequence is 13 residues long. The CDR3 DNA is TGTGCCAGCAGTGAAACAAGGAGTATCGGTGCTTTCTTT. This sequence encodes CASSETRSIGAFF.

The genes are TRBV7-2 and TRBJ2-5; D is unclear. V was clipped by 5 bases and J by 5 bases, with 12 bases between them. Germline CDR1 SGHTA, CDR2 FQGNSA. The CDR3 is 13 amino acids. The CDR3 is CASSPLESETQYF. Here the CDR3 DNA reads TGTGCCAGCAGCCCCCTGGAATCTGAGACCCAGTACTTC.

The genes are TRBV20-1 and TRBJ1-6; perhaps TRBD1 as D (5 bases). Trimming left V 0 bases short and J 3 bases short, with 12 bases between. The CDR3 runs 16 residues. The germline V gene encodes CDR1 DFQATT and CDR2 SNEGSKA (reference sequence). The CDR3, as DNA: TGCAGTGCTAGAGATCACAGGAACGTCTATAATTCACCCCTCCACTTT. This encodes CSARDHRNVYNSPLHF.

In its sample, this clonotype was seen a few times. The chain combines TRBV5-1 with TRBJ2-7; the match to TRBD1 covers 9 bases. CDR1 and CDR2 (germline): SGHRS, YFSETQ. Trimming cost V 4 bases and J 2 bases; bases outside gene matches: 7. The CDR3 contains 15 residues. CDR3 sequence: CASSGGTGSTYEQYF. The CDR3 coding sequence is TGCGCCAGCAGCGGGGGGACAGGGTCAACCTACGAGCAGTACTTC.

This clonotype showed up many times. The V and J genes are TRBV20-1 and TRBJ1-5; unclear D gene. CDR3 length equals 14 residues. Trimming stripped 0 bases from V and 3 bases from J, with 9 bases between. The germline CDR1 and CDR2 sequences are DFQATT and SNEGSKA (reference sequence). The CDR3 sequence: CSARDEQINQPQHF. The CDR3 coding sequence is TGCAGTGCTAGAGATGAGCAGATCAATCAGCCCCAGCATTTT.

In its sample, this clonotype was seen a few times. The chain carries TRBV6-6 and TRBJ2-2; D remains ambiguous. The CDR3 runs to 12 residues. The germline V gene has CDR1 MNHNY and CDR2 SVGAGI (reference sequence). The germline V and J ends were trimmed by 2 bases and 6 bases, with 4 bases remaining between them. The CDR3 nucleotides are TGTGCCAGCAGTTACCGGCCCGGGGAGCTGTTTTTT. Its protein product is CASSYRPGELFF.

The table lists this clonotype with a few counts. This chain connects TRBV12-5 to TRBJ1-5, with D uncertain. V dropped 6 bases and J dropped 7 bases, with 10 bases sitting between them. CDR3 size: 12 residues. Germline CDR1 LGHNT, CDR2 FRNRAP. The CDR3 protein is CASGPVGQPQHF. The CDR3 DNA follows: TGTGCTAGTGGCCCTGTTGGGCAGCCCCAGCATTTT.

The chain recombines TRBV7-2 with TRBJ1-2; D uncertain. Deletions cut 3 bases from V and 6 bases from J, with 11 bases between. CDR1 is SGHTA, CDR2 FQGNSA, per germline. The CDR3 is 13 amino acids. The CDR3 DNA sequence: TGTGCCAGCAGCTTTCTCATACCCCATGGCTACACCTTC. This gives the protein CASSFLIPHGYTF. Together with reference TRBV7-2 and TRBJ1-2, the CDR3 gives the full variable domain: GAGVSQSPSNKVTEKGKDVELRCDPISGHTALYWYRQSLGQGLEFLIYFQGNSAPDKSGLPSDRFSAERTGGSVSTLTIQRTQQEDSAVYLCASSFLIPHGYTFGSGTRLTVV.

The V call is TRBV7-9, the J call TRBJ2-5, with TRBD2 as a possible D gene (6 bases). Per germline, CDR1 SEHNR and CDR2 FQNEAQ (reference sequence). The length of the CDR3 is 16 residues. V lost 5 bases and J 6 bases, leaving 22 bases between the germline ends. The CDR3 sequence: CASSNPSAPGGKTQYF. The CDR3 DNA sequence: TGTGCCAGCAGCAACCCTAGCGCGCCAGGCGGGAAGACCCAGTACTTC. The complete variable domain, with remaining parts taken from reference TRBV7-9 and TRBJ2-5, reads DTGVSQNPRHKITKRGQNVTFRCDPISEHNRLYWYRQTLGQGPEFLTYFQNEAQLEKSRLLSDRFSAERPKGSFSTLEIQRTEQGDSAMYLCASSNPSAPGGKTQYFGPGTRLLVL.

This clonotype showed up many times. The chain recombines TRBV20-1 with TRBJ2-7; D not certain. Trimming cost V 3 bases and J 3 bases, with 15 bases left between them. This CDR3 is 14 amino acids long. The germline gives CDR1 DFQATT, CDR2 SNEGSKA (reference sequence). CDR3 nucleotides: TGCAGTGCTAGGGTTCGGACCCTAGGCTACGAGCAGTACTTC. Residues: CSARVRTLGYEQYF.

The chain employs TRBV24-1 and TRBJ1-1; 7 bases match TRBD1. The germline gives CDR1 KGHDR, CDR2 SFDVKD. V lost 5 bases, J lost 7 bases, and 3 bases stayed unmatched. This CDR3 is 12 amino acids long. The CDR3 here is CATSGQGGEAFF. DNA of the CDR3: TGTGCCACCAGTGGACAGGGCGGTGAAGCTTTCTTT.

The CDR3 DNA reads as TGTGCCAGTAGTACCAACATCGGGTCACCCCTCCACTTT. This encodes CASSTNIGSPLHF. The gene calls are TRBV19 and TRBJ1-6; D uncertain. Germline V gene sequence: CDR1 LNHDA, CDR2 SQIVND (reference sequence). CDR3 length: 13 amino acids. Trimming stripped 4 bases from V and 10 bases from J, with 11 bases between.

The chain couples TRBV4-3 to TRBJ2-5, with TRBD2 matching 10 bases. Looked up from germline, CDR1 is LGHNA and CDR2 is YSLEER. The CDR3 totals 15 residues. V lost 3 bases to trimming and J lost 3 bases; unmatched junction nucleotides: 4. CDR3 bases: TGCGCCAGCAGCCAGGGACTAGCGTACAAAGAGACCCAGTACTTC. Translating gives CASSQGLAYKETQYF.

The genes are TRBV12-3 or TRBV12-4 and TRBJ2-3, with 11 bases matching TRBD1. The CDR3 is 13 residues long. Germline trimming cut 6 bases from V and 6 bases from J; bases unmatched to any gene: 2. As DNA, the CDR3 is TGTGCCAGCAGGGGACAGGGGGAGGATACGCAGTATTTT. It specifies CASRGQGEDTQYF.

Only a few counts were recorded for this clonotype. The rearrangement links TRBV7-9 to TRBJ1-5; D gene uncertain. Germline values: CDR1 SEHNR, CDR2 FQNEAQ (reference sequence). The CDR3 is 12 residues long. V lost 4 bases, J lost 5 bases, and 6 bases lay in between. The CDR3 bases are TGTGCCAGCAGCTGGGAGGATCAGCCCCAGCATTTT. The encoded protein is CASSWEDQPQHF.

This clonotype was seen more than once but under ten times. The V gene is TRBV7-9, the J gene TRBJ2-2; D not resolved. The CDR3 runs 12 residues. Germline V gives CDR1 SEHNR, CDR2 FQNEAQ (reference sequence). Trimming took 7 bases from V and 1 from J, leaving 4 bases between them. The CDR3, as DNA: TGTGCCAGCACTTGGAACACCGGGGAGCTGTTTTTT. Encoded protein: CASTWNTGELFF.

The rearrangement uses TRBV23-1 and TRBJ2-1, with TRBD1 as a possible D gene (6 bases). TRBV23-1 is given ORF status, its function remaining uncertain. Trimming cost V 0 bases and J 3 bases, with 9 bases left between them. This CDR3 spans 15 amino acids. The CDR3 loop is CASSQSGTSYNEQFF. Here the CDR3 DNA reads TGCGCCAGCAGTCAATCGGGGACAAGCTACAATGAGCAGTTCTTC.

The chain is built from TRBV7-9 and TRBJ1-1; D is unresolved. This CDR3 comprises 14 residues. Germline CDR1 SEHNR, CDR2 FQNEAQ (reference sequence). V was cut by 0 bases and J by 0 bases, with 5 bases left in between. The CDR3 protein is CASSLANLNTEAFF. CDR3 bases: TGTGCCAGCAGCTTAGCCAACCTGAACACTGAAGCTTTCTTT. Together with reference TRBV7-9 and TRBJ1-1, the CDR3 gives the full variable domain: DTGVSQNPRHKITKRGQNVTFRCDPISEHNRLYWYRQTLGQGPEFLTYFQNEAQLEKSRLLSDRFSAERPKGSFSTLEIQRTEQGDSAMYLCASSLANLNTEAFFGQGTRLTVV.

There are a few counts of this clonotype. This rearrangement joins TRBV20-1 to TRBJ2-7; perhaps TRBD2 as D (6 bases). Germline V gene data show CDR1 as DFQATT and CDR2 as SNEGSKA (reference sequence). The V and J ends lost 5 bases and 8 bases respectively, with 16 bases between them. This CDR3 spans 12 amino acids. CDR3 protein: CSAGGTSAKQYF. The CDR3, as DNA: TGCAGTGCTGGAGGGACTTCAGCGAAGCAGTACTTC.

CDR3 DNA sequence: TGCAGTCCCCGCAACACTGAAGCTTTCTTT. Its protein product is CSPRNTEAFF. The chain is built from TRBV20-1 and TRBJ1-1, with D unclear. V was cut by 8 bases and J by 2 bases, with 6 bases left in between. From germline, CDR1 is DFQATT and CDR2 SNEGSKA (reference sequence). The CDR3 contains 10 residues.

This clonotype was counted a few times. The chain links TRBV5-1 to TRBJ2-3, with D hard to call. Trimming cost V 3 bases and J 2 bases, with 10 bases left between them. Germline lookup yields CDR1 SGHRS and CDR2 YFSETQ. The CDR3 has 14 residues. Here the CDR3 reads CASSYGPITDTQYF. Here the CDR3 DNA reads TGCGCCAGCAGCTACGGGCCCATCACAGATACGCAGTATTTT.